The clone carrying this T cell receptor (beta chain) showed up just once. The sample originates from a study of technical replicates of blood from four donors. Sequencing was performed with immunoSEQ multiplex PCR; in TCRdb, only in-frame clones are kept and a portion is missing. This repertoire shows about 80,000 clones, approximately 94% found once; its top ten account for more than 0.35%. V shed 3 bases, J shed 2 bases, and the junction held 16 bases outside the gene matches. Germline CDR1 reads SGHRS; CDR2 reads YFSETQ. CDR3 length: 18 amino acids. This chain links TRBV5-1 with TRBJ1-1, with 7 positions matching TRBD1. This TCR came from a human donor in good health. The source material was T cells isolated from PBMCs. The CDR3, as DNA: TGCGCCAGCAGCTCGGCCCCCCGGCAGGGGGTGGGTAACACTGAAGCTTTCTTT. Protein product: CASSSAPRQGVGNTEAFF.